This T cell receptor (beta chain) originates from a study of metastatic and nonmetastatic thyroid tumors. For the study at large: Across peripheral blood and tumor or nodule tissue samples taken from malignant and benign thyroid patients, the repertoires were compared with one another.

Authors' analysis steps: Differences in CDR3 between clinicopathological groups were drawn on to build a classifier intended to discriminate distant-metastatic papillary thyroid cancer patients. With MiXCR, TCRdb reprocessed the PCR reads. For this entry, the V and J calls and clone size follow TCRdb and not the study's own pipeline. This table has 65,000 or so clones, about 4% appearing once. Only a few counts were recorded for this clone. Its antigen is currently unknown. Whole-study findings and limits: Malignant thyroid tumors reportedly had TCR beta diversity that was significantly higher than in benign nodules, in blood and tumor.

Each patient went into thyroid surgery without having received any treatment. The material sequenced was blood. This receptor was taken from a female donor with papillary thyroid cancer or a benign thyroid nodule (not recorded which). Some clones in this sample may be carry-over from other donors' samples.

The CDR3 loop is CASSGRASVTPEQYF. CDR3 bases: TGTGCCAGCAGTGGGAGGGCTAGCGTTACACCCGAGCAGTACTTC. The chain couples TRBV6-2 or TRBV6-3 to TRBJ2-7; 7 positions agree with TRBD2. CDR3 length: 15 residues. Trimming removed 5 bases from V and 6 bases from J; junction bases left unmatched: 13. The germline V gene encodes CDR1 MNHEY and CDR2 SVGEGT.